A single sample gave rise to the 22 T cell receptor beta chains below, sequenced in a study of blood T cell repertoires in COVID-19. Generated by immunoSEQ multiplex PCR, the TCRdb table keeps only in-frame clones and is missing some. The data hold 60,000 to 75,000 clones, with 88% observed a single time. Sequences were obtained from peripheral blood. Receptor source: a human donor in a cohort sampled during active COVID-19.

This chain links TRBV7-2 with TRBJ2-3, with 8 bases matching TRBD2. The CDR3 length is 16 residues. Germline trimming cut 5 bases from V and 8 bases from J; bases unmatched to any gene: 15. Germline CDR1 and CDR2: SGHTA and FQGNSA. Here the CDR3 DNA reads TGTGCCAGCAGCCCCCGTAGCGGGGCCCCACAGGGTACGCAGTATTTT. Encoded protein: CASSPRSGAPQGTQYF. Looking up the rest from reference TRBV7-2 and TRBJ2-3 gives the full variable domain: GAGVSQSPSNKVTEKGKDVELRCDPISGHTALYWYRQSLGQGLEFLIYFQGNSAPDKSGLPSDRFSAERTGGSVSTLTIQRTQQEDSAVYLCASSPRSGAPQGTQYFGPGTRLTVL.

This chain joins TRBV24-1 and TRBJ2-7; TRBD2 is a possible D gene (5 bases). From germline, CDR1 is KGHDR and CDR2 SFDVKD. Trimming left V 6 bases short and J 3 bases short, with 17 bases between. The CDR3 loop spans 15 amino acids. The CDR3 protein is CATSPGPGYVYEQYF. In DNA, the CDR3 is TGTGCCACCAGTCCCGGGCCGGGATACGTCTACGAGCAGTACTTC.

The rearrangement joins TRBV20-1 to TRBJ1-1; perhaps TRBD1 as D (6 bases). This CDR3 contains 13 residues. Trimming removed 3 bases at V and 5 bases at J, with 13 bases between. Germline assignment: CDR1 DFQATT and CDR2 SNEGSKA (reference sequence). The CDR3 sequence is CSASRQGQTEAFF. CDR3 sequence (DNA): TGCAGTGCTAGTCGCCAGGGGCAGACTGAAGCTTTCTTT.

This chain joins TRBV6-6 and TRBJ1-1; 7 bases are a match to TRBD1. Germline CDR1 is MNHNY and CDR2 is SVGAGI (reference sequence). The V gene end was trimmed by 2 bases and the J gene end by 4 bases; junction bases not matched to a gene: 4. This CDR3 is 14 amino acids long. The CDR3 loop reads CASSYQDRATEAFF. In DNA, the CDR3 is TGTGCCAGCAGTTACCAAGACAGGGCCACTGAAGCTTTCTTT.

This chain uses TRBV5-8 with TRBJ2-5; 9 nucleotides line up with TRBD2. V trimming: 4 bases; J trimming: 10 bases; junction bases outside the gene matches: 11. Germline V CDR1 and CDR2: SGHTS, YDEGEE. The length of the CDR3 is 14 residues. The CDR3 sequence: CASSAGLALGGQYF. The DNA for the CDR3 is TGTGCCAGCAGCGCAGGACTAGCGCTGGGGGGCCAGTACTTC.

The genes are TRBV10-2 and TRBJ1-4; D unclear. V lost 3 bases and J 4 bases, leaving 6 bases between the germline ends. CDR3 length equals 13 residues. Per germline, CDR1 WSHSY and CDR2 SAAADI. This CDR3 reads CASSDRGNEKLFF. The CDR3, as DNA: TGCGCCAGCAGTGACCGGGGTAATGAAAAACTGTTTTTT.

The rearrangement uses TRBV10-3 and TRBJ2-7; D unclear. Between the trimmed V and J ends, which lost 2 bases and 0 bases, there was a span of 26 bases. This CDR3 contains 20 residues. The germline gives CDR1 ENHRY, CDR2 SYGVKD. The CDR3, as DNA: TGTGCCATCAGTGAGCCAAATCCGCCAAACCCGTTAGCCAGCTCCTACGAGCAGTACGTC. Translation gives CAISEPNPPNPLASSYEQYV.

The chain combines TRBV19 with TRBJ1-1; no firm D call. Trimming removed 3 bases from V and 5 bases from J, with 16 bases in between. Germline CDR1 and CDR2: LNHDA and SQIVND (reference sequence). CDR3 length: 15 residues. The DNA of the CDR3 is TGTGCCAGTAGTATTGGGGTCGAAGGGAGAACTGAAGCTTTCTTT. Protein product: CASSIGVEGRTEAFF.

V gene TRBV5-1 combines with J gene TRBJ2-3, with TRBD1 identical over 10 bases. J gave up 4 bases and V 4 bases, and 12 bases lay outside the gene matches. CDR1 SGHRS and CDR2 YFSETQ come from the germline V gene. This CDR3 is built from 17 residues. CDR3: CASSLGVGTGESDTQYF. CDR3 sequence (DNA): TGCGCCAGCAGCCTGGGAGTCGGGACAGGGGAGTCAGATACGCAGTATTTT.

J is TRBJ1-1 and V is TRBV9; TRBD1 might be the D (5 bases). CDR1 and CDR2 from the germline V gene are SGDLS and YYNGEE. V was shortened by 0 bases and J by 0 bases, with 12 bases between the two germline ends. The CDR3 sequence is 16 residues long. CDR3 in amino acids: CASSVVGGTLNTEAFF. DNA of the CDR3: TGTGCCAGCAGCGTAGTCGGGGGGACCCTGAACACTGAAGCTTTCTTT. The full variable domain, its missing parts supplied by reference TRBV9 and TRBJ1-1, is DSGVTQTPKHLITATGQRVTLRCSPRSGDLSVYWYQQSLDQGLQFLIQYYNGEERAKGNILERFSAQQFPDLHSELNLSSLELGDSALYFCASSVVGGTLNTEAFFGQGTRLTVV.

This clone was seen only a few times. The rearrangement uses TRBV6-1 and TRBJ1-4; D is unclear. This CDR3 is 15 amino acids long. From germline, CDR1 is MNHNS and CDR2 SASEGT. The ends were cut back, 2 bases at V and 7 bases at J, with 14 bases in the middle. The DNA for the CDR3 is TGTGCCAGCAGTGAACGCCCGCGGGGTGGTGAAAAACTGTTTTTT. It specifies CASSERPRGGEKLFF.

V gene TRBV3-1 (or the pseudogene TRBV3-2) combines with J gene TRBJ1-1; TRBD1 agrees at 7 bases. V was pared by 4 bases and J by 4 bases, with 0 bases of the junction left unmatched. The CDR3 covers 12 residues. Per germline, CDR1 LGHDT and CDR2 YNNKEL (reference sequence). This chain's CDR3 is CASSRDSTEAFF. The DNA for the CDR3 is TGTGCCAGCAGCCGGGACAGCACTGAAGCTTTCTTT.

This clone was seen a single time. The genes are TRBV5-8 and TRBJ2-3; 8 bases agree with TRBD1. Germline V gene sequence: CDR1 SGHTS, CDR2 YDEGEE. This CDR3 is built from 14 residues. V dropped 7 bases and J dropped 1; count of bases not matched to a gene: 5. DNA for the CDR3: TGTGCCAGCGGGGGACAGGCTGGCACAGATACGCAGTATTTT. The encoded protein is CASGGQAGTDTQYF.

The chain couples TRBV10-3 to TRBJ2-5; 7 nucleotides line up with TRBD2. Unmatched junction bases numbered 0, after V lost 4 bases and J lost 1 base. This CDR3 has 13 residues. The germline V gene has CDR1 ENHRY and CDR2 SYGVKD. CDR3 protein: CAISAGGQETQYF. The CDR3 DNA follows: TGTGCCATCAGTGCGGGGGGCCAAGAGACCCAGTACTTC.

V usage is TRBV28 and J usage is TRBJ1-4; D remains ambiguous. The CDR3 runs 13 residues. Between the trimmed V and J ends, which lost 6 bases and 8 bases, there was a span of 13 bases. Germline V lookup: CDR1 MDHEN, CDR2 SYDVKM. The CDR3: CASRSLGPEKLFF. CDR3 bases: TGTGCCAGCAGATCCCTTGGGCCCGAAAAACTGTTTTTT.

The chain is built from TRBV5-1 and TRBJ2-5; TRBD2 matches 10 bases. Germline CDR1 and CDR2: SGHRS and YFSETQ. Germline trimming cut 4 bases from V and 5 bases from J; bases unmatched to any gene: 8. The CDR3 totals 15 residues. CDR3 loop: CASSVSSGSGETQYF. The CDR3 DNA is TGCGCCAGCAGCGTATCTAGCGGGAGTGGGGAGACCCAGTACTTC.

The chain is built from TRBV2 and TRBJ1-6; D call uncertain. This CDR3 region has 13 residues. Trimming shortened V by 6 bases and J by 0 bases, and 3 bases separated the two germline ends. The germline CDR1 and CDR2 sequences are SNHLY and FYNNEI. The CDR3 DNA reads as TGTGCCAGCAGGAGCTCCTATAATTCACCCCTCCACTTT. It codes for CASRSSYNSPLHF.

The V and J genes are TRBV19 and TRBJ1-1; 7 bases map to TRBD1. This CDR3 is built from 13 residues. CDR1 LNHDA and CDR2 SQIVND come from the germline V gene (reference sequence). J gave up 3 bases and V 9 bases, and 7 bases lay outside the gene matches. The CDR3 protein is CASGQARDTEAFF. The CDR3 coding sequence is TGTGCCAGCGGACAGGCGCGGGACACTGAAGCTTTCTTT.

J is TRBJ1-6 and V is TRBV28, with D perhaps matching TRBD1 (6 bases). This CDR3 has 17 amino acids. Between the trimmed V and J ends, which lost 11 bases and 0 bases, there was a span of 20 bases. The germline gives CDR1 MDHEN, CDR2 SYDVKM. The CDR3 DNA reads TGTGCCCGCCTCCCGGGACAAGGGAGCTCCTATAATTCACCCCTCCACTTT. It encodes CARLPGQGSSYNSPLHF.

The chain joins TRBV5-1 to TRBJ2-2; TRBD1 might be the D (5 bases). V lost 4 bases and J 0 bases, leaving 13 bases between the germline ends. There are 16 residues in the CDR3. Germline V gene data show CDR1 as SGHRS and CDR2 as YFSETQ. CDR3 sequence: CASSLARGSNTGELFF. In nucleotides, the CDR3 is TGCGCCAGCAGCCTGGCTAGGGGTTCGAACACCGGGGAGCTGTTTTTT.

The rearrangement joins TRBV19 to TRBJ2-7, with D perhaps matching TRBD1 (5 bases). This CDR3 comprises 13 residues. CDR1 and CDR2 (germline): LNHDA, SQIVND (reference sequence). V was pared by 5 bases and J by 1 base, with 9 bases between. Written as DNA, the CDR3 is TGTGCCAGTAGTCTCACAGGTTCCTACGAGCAGTACTTC. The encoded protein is CASSLTGSYEQYF.

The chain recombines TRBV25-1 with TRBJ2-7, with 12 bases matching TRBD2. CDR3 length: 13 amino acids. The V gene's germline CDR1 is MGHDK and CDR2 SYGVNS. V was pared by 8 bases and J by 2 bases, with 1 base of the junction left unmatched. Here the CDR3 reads CASGLAGTYEQYF. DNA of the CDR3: TGTGCCAGCGGACTAGCGGGAACCTACGAGCAGTACTTC.